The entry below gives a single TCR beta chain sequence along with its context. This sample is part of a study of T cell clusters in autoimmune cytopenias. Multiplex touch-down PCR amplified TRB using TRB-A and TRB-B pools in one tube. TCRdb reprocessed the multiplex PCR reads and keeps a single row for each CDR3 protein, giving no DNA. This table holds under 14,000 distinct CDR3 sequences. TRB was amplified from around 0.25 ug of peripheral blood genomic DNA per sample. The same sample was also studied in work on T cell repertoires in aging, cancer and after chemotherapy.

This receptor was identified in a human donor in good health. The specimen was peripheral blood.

The CDR3: CASSINPSPTWAYEQYF. The chain uses TRBV19 and TRBJ2-7; with no DNA, the TCRdb D assignment of TRBD1 cannot be verified. Germline CDR1 LNHDA, CDR2 SQIVND (reference sequence). CDR3 size: 17 residues.